Listed below are T cell receptor beta chains from one sample, sequenced in a study of beta chain features in type 1 diabetes. This table comes from immunoSEQ multiplex PCR, and its TCRdb copy is limited to in-frame clones, with some not included. The sample carries around 310,000 clones, approximately 15% recorded once. Sequencing was carried out using naive CD4+ T cells from blood. The receptor set was obtained from a woman younger than 30 with type 1 diabetes. Each CDR3 is given with its conserved first and last residue. The D gene is left open where the match is weak. Clone size is stated in some rows and not others, as once, few, many or a class when expanded.

v_gene	j_gene	abundance	d_gene	CDR3aa	CDR3nt
TRBV11-3	TRBJ2-1	few	NA	CASSPRPTGLAAQYEQFF	TGTGCCAGCAGCCCGCGTCCTACAGGGTTAGCAGCCCAATATGAGCAGTTCTTC
TRBV5-1	TRBJ2-1	NA	TRBD2	CASSLGTSGSNEQFF	TGCGCCAGCAGCTTGGGGACTAGCGGGAGTAATGAGCAGTTCTTC
TRBV27	TRBJ2-1	NA	TRBD2	CASSGGLAVYNEQFF	TGTGCCAGCAGTGGGGGACTAGCGGTTTACAATGAGCAGTTCTTC
TRBV7-6	TRBJ2-1	NA	TRBD2	CASSKSGTSGYNEQFF	TGTGCCAGCAGCAAATCCGGGACTAGCGGATACAATGAGCAGTTCTTC
TRBV30	TRBJ2-5	few	TRBD2	CAWTSGTVLETQYF	TGTGCCTGGACTAGCGGGACGGTATTAGAGACCCAGTACTTC
TRBV7-9	TRBJ2-5	NA	TRBD2	CASSFRTSGRRDF	TGTGCCAGCAGCTTTCGGACTAGCGGGAGGAGGGACTTC
TRBV7-9	TRBJ2-5	NA	NA	CASSFARGETQYF	TGTGCCAGCAGCTTTGCCAGGGGAGAGACCCAGTACTTC
TRBV30	TRBJ1-3	NA	TRBD1	CASGTGASGNTIYF	TGTGCCTCCGGGACAGGAGCCTCTGGAAACACCATATATTTT
TRBV6-5	TRBJ2-7	NA	TRBD1	CASSWDRALKTLYF	TGTGCCAGCAGTTGGGACAGGGCCCTCAAAACGCTGTACTTC
TRBV5-1	TRBJ2-3	few	TRBD1	CASGDRSLDTQYF	TGCGCCAGCGGGGACAGATCTCTTGATACGCAGTATTTT
TRBV28	TRBJ1-2	few	NA	CATGGGPLYGYTF	TGTGCCACCGGTGGAGGGCCCTTATACGGCTACACCTTC
TRBV12-5	TRBJ2-3	NA	NA	CASGLGLTSSDTQYF	TGTGCTAGTGGTTTGGGCCTAACTAGCTCAGATACGCAGTATTTT
TRBV7-2	TRBJ1-5	NA	NA	CASSLIPDNQPQHF	TGTGCCAGCAGCTTAATACCAGACAATCAGCCCCAGCATTTT
TRBV7-9	TRBJ1-1	few	NA	CASSLWGAGRAFF	TGTGCCAGCAGCTTATGGGGCGCGGGGCGAGCTTTCTTT
TRBV28	TRBJ2-7	few	TRBD1	CASSPGTAEGYEQYF	TGTGCCAGCAGTCCGGGGACAGCCGAAGGCTACGAGCAGTACTTC
TRBV30	TRBJ2-3	NA	NA	CAWSSSPDTQYF	TGTGCCTGGAGTTCCTCCCCAGATACGCAGTATTTT
TRBV6-5	TRBJ1-2	NA	NA	CASRDQGTLGYGYTF	TGTGCCAGCAGGGATCAGGGGACGCTGGGCTATGGCTACACCTTC
TRBV29-1	TRBJ2-5	NA	NA	CSVESGAETQYF	TGCAGCGTTGAGTCGGGAGCGGAGACCCAGTACTTC
TRBV28	TRBJ2-7	NA	TRBD2	CASSFGGAPLREQYF	TGTGCCAGCAGTTTCGGGGGGGCCCCTTTGCGAGAGCAGTACTTC
TRBV28	TRBJ2-7	few	NA	CASSLQGGALSYEQYF	TGTGCCAGCAGTTTACAGGGCGGGGCCCTCTCCTACGAGCAGTACTTC
TRBV6-5	TRBJ2-7	NA	NA	CASSYSSTSSAYEQYF	TGTGCCAGCAGTTACTCGAGTACTAGCTCGGCCTACGAGCAGTACTTC
TRBV7-9	TRBJ2-7	NA	NA	CASSSGTAENEQYF	TGTGCCAGCAGCTCCGGGACTGCTGAGAACGAGCAGTACTTC
TRBV9	TRBJ2-1	NA	TRBD2	CASSQGLGAGAPYNEQFF	TGTGCCAGCAGCCAGGGACTCGGAGCGGGAGCTCCCTACAATGAGCAGTTCTTC
TRBV30	TRBJ2-3	few	NA	CAWSPGTADTQYF	TGTGCCTGGAGCCCTGGGACTGCAGATACGCAGTATTTT
TRBV4-2	TRBJ2-5	NA	TRBD1	CASSVRDREETQYF	TGTGCCAGCAGCGTCCGGGACAGGGAAGAGACCCAGTACTTC
TRBV10-3	TRBJ2-1	few	TRBD1	CAISVGQDNEQFF	TGTGCCATCAGTGTGGGACAGGACAATGAGCAGTTCTTC
TRBV27	TRBJ2-1	NA	NA	CASSGQDPSYNEQFF	TGTGCCAGCAGTGGGCAGGATCCCTCCTACAATGAGCAGTTCTTC
TRBV20-1	TRBJ1-2	NA	NA	CSARGARGYTF	TGCAGTGCTAGAGGGGCCCGTGGCTACACCTTC
TRBV30	TRBJ2-1	few	NA	CAWIVIGHNEQFF	TGTGCCTGGATCGTGATTGGGCACAATGAGCAGTTCTTC
TRBV5-6	TRBJ2-4	NA	TRBD2	CASSTTSGSGYKNIQYF	TGTGCCAGCAGCACGACTAGCGGGAGTGGGTACAAAAACATTCAGTACTTC
TRBV5-1	TRBJ2-1	NA	TRBD2	CASSSGLAALEVF	TGCGCCAGCAGCTCCGGACTAGCTGCTTTGGAGGTCTTC
TRBV13	TRBJ2-1	NA	TRBD2	CASISTSGRGNEQFF	TGTGCCAGCATCTCGACTAGCGGGAGAGGGAATGAGCAGTTCTTC
TRBV5-1	TRBJ2-7	few	TRBD1	CASSSLGTAYEQYF	TGCGCCAGCAGCTCCCTAGGGACAGCCTACGAGCAGTACTTC
TRBV7-9	TRBJ2-3	NA	NA	CAFGATQTDTQYF	TGTGCCTTTGGGGCTACTCAAACAGATACGCAGTATTTT
TRBV6-6	TRBJ1-5	few	NA	CASSLEAIQPQHF	TGTGCCAGCAGTCTAGAAGCGATTCAGCCCCAGCATTTT
TRBV14	TRBJ2-3	NA	TRBD1	CASSPGQTSSADTQYF	TGTGCCAGCAGCCCGGGACAGACCTCGTCCGCAGATACGCAGTATTTT
TRBV7-9	TRBJ1-2	NA	TRBD1	CASSSQPTGDYGYTF	TGTGCCAGCAGCTCGCAACCGACAGGGGACTATGGCTACACCTTC
TRBV30	TRBJ2-6	few	TRBD2	CAWRRASGSPGANVLTF	TGTGCCTGGAGAAGGGCTAGCGGGAGCCCTGGGGCCAACGTCCTGACTTTC
TRBV5-1	TRBJ2-1	few	TRBD2	CASSLGSGESYNEQFF	TGCGCCAGCAGCCTGGGGAGCGGGGAATCCTACAATGAGCAGTTCTTC
TRBV27	TRBJ1-2	few	TRBD1	CASSSGQGLYGYTF	TGTGCCAGCAGTTCGGGACAGGGTCTCTATGGCTACACCTTC
TRBV2	TRBJ2-3	few	NA	CASSLTPAGGTQYF	TGTGCCAGCAGCCTGACTCCGGCCGGAGGTACGCAGTATTTT
TRBV25-1	TRBJ1-2	few	TRBD1	CASSLPGQVYGYTF	TGTGCCAGCAGTCTCCCGGGACAGGTCTATGGCTACACCTTC
TRBV2	TRBJ2-1	few	NA	CASSQTGKQFF	TGTGCCAGCAGTCAGACTGGAAAGCAGTTCTTC
TRBV15	TRBJ2-3	NA	NA	CATSSLGGEEEYF	TGTGCCACCAGCAGTCTAGGAGGGGAGGAGGAGTATTTT
TRBV30	TRBJ2-1	many	NA	CAWSVVREWFF	TGTGCCTGGAGTGTCGTACGGGAATGGTTCTTC
TRBV21-1	TRBJ2-2	NA	NA	CASSKLSTIRGANTGELFF	TGTGCCAGCAGCAAACTTTCTACGATTCGCGGGGCAAACACCGGGGAGCTGTTTTTT
TRBV7-9	TRBJ2-1	NA	NA	CASSYLGNSYNEQFF	TGTGCCAGCAGCTATCTCGGGAATTCCTACAATGAGCAGTTCTTC
TRBV7-9	TRBJ2-5	few	TRBD2	CASSLGSGRDQETQYF	TGTGCCAGCAGCTTAGGTAGCGGGAGGGACCAAGAGACCCAGTACTTC
TRBV2	TRBJ2-1	NA	TRBD1	CASSEEQGAAIEQFF	TGTGCCAGCAGTGAGGAACAGGGGGCTGCTATTGAGCAGTTCTTC
TRBV29-1	TRBJ1-1	NA	TRBD1	CSVDAGGGTEAFF	TGCAGCGTTGACGCAGGGGGCGGCACTGAAGCTTTCTTT
TRBV4-3	TRBJ2-3	few	TRBD2	CASSQDAARTSGSTDTQYF	TGCGCCAGCAGCCAAGACGCCGCGCGGACTAGCGGCAGCACAGATACGCAGTATTTT